This T cell receptor beta chain stems from a study of blood T cell repertoires in COVID-19. The overall study: The origin of the acute and convalescent COVID-19 samples was the United States, Italy and Spain. From T cells, B-cell-depleted T cells, or PBMCs came the material, which was cDNA or gDNA.

Per the study methods: Using reference gene primer amplification, nucleated cell counts were estimated. Assay used: immunoSEQ multiplex PCR; TCRdb lists only in-frame clones, some missing. The DNA gave D and trimming, while V, J and clone size come from that table. The sample yields 55,000 to 80,000 clones, approximately 83% seen once. The CDR3 is 16 residues long. CDR1 and CDR2 (germline): SGDLS, YYNGEE. The V gene end was trimmed by 0 bases and the J gene end by 6 bases; junction bases not matched to a gene: 6. The sequenced sample consisted of peripheral blood. The genes are TRBV9 and TRBJ2-1, with 10 positions matching TRBD2. The receptor comes from a human donor in a cohort sampled during active COVID-19. This chain's CDR3 is CASSVAPSGGANEQFF. The CDR3 bases are TGTGCCAGCAGCGTAGCCCCCAGCGGGGGGGCCAATGAGCAGTTCTTC.